This T cell receptor beta chain was captured by sequencing in a study of blood T cell repertoires in COVID-19 (dated by TCRdb to about 2020). Describing the broader study: Samples covering the acute and convalescent phases of COVID-19 were provided by collaborators in the United States, Italy and Spain. The material from the prospective study consisted of cDNA or gDNA derived from T cells, B-cell-depleted T cells, or PBMCs. Subjects who had been exposed to COVID-19, were actively infected with it, or had recovered from it provided the deeply sampled blood TCRbeta repertoires that made up the dataset. The repertoires were released in a freely available public database meant as a resource for research on the immune response to SARS-CoV-2. Samples came from the ongoing ImmuneRACE study (first 160 participants) plus 1,254 subjects from 6 global collaborators. Sample metadata almost always included a de-identified subject ID, COVID-19 status, age in years and sex. HLA class I and class II types, where available, came from metadata supplied by the sample provider rather than from assay-based typing.

The collaborating institutions used their own protocols to collect whole blood in K2EDTA tubes. For TCRbeta analysis, collaborator samples were shipped as frozen whole blood, as isolated PBMCs, or as DNA extracted from either sample type. TCRbeta CDR3 regions were amplified from genomic DNA using the immunoSEQ Assay, a bias-controlled multiplex PCR. The paper's processing steps were these. The number of nucleated cells in each sample was estimated from the amplification of reference gene primers within the assay. Sequence reads were collapsed and filtered to measure the absolute abundance of every unique TCRbeta CDR3 rearrangement. For each sample, productive Simpson clonality was calculated as the square root of Simpson's diversity index across productive rearrangements. Not all clones reach the TCRdb copy of this immuneACCESS table, which keeps in-frame sequences only. Checked studies attribute under half of the gap to unresolved V genes and leave the rest unexplained. V and J calls and clone size are as listed in that table; D and trimming were resolved from the DNA. The sample records roughly 120,000 clones, 88% of which are singletons. The ten largest clones take up 0.88% of the sample.

The full study reports these points: The quantity of clinical and demographic metadata differed by source and by participant and was supplied without curation.

The CDR1 and CDR2 encoded by the germline V gene (reference sequence) are MNHEY and SMNVEV. Trimming leaves V shorter by 3 bases and J shorter by 0 bases, with the junction holding 4 bases beyond the gene matches. The CDR3 starts with the cysteine, ends with the phenylalanine, and has 16 residues. CDR3 DNA is the only sequence kept; it has 48 bases, read in frame from the first base. In the case of this clone: This clone's antigen is unknown. Base qualities are not recorded, but no much larger clone differs from it by a single base.

The material sequenced was peripheral blood. The sequence links TRBV27 to TRBJ2-2; 7 central bases correspond to TRBD2. This receptor was identified in a woman aged 50 to 65 with active or convalescent COVID-19. The CDR3 amino acid sequence is: CASSFLSGANTGELFF. The nucleotides are TGTGCCAGCAGTTTCCTCAGCGGGGCGAACACCGGGGAGCTGTTTTTT.